This T cell receptor (beta chain) derives from a study of T cell responses to AZD1222 COVID-19 vaccine. For this clone: The junction and the germline gene differ at one end; a read error may be behind it.

Libraries were prepared by immunoSEQ multiplex PCR; TCRdb keeps only in-frame clonotypes and omits some of them. The sample consists of 80,000 to 100,000 clones, nearly 90% of them appearing once. The germline CDR1 and CDR2 sequences are LGHDT and YNNKEL (reference sequence). CDR3 length: 14 residues. The input for sequencing was peripheral blood, taken on day 0 of MenACWY control vaccination. V usage is TRBV3-1 (or the pseudogene TRBV3-2) and J usage is TRBJ2-3; D is ambiguous. The source of this sequence is an adult in good health. The CDR3 DNA is TGTGCCAGCAGCGAAGATTTACTCTCAGATACGCAGTATTTT. It encodes CASSEDLLSDTQYF.